This TCR beta chain was sequenced in a study of graft-versus-host responses after intestinal transplantation. Study-level information: In this cohort, recipients had multivisceral, liver-intestinal, or isolated intestinal transplants. Induction using anti-thymocyte globulin, followed by tacrolimus and steroids for two to three years, was given to all recipients.

Remarks on this clone: Its antigen is unidentified.

Sequencing was performed with immunoSEQ multiplex PCR; in TCRdb, only in-frame clones are kept and a portion is missing. The table records some 110,000 clones, around 94% of them present only once. The germline V gene encodes CDR1 SGHTS and CDR2 YDEGEE. The CDR3 loop spans 15 amino acids. V lost 4 bases, J lost 4 bases, and 9 bases stayed unmatched. The chain employs TRBV5-8 and TRBJ1-2; TRBD1 matches 8 bases. Sequencing used unstimulated CD4+ T cells sorted from spleen or lymph node cells, obtained before transplant. This TCR derives from a human donor who was the organ donor for an intestinal transplant. In DNA, the CDR3 is TGTGCCAGCAGCCCCCCGTGGCAGGGGGCCTATGGCTACACCTTC. This sequence encodes CASSPPWQGAYGYTF.